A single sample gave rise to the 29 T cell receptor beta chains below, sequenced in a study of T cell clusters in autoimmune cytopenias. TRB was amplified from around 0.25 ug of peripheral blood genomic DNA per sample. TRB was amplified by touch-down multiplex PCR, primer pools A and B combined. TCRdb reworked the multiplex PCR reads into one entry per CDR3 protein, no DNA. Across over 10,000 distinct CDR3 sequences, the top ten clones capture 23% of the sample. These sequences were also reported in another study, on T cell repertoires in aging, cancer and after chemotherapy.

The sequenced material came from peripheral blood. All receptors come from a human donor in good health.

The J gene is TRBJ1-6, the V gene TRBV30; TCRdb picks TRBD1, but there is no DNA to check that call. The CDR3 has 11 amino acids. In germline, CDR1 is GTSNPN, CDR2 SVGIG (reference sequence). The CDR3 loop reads CAWSARDPLHF.

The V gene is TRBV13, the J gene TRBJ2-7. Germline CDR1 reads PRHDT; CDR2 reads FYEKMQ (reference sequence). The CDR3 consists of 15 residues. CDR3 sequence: CASSPAQSLDYEQYF.

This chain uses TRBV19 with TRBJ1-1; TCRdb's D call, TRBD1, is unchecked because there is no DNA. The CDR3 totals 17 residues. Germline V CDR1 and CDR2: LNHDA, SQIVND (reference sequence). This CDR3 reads CASSIVGGRRMNTEAFF.

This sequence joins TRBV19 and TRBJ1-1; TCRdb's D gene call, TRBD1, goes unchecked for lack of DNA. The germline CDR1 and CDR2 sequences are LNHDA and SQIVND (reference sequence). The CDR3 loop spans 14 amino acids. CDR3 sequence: CASSSRGGSTEAFF.

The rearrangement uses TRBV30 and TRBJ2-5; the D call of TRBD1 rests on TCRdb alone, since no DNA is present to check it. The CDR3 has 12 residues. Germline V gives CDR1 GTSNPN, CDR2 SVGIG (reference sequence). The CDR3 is CACGQVHETQYF.

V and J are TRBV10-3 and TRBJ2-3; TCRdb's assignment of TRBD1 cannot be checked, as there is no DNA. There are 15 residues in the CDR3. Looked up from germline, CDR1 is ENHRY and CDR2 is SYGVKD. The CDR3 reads CAISNDRGFSDTQYF.

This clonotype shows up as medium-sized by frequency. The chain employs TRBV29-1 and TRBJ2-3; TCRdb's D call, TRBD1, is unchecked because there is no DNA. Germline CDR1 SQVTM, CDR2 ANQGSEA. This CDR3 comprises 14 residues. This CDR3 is CSVARGIGTDTQYF.

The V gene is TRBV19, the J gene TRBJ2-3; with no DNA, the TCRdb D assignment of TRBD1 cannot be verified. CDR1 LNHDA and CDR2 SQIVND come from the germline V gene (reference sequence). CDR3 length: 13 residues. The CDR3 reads CASSMAQTDTQYF. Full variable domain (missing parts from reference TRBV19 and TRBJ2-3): DGGITQSPKYLFRKEGQNVTLSCEQNLNHDAMYWYRQDPGQGLRLIYYSQIVNDFQKGDIAEGYSVSREKKESFPLTVTSAQKNPTAFYLCASSMAQTDTQYFGPGTRLTVL.

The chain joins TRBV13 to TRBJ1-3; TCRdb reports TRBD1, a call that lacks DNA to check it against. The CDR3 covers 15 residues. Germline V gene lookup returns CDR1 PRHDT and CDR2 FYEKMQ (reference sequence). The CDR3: CASSETGSSGNTIYF.

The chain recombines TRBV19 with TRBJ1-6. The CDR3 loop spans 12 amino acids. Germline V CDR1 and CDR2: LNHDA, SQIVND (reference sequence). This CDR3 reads CASTFGGVPLHF.

The CDR3: CASSYLQPSGYGYTF. The chain carries TRBV6-5 and TRBJ1-2. The CDR3 is 15 amino acids. Looked up from germline, CDR1 is MNHEY and CDR2 is SVGAGI.

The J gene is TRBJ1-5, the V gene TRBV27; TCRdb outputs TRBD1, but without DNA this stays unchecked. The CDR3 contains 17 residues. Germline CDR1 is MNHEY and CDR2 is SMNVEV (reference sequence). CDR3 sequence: CASSLSGIQGTSSPQHF.

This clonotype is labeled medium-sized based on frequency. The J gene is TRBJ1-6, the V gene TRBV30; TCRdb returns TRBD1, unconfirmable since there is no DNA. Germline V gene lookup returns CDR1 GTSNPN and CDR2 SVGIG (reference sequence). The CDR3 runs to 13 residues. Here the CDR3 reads CAWSTGRNSPLHF.

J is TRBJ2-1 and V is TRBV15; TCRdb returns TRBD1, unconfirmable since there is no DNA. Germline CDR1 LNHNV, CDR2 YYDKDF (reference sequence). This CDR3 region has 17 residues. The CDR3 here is CATSRGQDGRGYYEQFF.

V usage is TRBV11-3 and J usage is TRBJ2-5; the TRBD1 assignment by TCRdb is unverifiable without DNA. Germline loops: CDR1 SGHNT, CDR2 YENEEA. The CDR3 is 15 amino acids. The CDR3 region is CASSPLQGSRETQYF.

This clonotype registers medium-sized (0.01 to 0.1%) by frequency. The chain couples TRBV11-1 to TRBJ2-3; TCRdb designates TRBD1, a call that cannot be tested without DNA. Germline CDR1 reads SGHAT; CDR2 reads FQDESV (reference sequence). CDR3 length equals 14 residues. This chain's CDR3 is CASSTRDSSDTQYF. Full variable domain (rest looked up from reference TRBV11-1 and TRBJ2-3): EAEVAQSPRYKITEKSQAVAFWCDPISGHATLYWYRQILGQGPELLVQFQDESVVDDSQLPKDRFSAERLKGVDSTLKIQPAELGDSAMYLCASSTRDSSDTQYFGPGTRLTVL.

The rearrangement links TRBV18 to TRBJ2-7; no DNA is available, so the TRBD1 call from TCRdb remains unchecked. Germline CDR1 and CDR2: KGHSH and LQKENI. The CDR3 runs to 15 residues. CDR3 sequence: CASSPRGGQGNEQYF.

The CDR3 reads CASSRGQLSYEQYF. The chain uses TRBV27 and TRBJ2-7; TCRdb indicates TRBD1, and absent DNA this call remains unverified. This CDR3 is 14 amino acids long. Germline V lookup: CDR1 MNHEY, CDR2 SMNVEV (reference sequence).

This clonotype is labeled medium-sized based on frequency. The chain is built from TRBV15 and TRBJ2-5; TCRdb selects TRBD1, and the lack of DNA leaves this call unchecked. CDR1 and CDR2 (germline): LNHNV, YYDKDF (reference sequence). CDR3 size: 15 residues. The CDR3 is CATSRDRGGRETQYF.

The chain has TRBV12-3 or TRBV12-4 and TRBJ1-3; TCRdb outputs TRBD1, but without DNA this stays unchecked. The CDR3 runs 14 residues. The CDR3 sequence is CASTWTGAGNTIYF.

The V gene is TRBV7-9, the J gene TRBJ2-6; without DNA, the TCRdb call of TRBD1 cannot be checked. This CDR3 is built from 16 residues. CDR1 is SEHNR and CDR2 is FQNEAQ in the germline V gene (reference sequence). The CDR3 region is CASSLNTGSGANVLTF.

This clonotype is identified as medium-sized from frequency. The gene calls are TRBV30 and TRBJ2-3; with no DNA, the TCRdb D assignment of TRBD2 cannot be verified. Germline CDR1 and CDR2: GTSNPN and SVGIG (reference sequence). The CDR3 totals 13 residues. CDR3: CAWSALLGDTQYF.

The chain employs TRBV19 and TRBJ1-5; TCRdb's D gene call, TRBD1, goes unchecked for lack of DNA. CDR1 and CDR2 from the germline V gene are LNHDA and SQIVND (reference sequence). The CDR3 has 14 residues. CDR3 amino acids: CASRMGQANQPQHF. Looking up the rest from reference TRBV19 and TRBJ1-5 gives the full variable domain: DGGITQSPKYLFRKEGQNVTLSCEQNLNHDAMYWYRQDPGQGLRLIYYSQIVNDFQKGDIAEGYSVSREKKESFPLTVTSAQKNPTAFYLCASRMGQANQPQHFGDGTRLSIL.

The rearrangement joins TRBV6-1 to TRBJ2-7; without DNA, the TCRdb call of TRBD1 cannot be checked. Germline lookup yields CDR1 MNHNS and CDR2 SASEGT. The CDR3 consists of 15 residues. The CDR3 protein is CASSAGWGNSYEQYF.

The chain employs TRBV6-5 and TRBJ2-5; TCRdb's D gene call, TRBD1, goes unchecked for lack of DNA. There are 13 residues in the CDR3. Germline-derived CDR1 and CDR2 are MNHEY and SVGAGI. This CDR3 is CASGRDRFETQYF.

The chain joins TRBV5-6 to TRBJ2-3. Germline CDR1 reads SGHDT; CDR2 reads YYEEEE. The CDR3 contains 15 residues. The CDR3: CASSRWADSTDTQYF.

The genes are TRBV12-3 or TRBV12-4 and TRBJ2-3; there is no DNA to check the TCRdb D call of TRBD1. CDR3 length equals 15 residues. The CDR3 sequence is CASSLFWGAADTQYF.

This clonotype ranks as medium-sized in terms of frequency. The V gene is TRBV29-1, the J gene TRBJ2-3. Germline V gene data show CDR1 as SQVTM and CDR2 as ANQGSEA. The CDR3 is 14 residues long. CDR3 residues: CSVVPIRIRDTQYF.

Here the CDR3 reads CASSPGRGESAEAFF. The rearrangement joins TRBV18 to TRBJ1-1; the D call of TRBD1 rests on TCRdb alone, since no DNA is present to check it. This CDR3 spans 15 amino acids. CDR1 is KGHSH, CDR2 LQKENI, per germline.